This T cell receptor (beta chain) was sequenced for a study of shared clonotypes between healthy human individuals. Study as a whole: The study used three CD4 naive, three CD4 memory, two CD8 naive and one CD8 memory plate per donor.

In the CD4+ fraction, cells were divided into CD45RA+ naive and CD45RA-negative memory subsets. Remarks on this clone: Antigen unknown.

Every immunoSEQ plate was one replicate of a subset's evenly spread DNA. Measured with immunoSEQ multiplex PCR; TCRdb has only the in-frame clones, and not every one. The data contain roughly 2 million clones, about 95% of them seen just once; the ten biggest clones take up 0.1% to 0.15%. Study outcomes and limitations: Researchers sampled blood only, noting tissue repertoires likely differ.

Germline loops: CDR1 LNHDA, CDR2 SQIVND (reference sequence). This CDR3 is built from 14 residues. V dropped 1 base and J dropped 0 bases, with 6 bases sitting between them. The chain links TRBV19 to TRBJ1-1; D unresolved. Sequencing input: naive CD4+ T cells sorted from blood. Regarding subset: CD45RA+ positively selected. This TCR derives from a man aged 18 to 30 in good health. The CDR3 sequence is CASSIGVMNTEAFF. The CDR3 DNA reads as TGTGCCAGTAGTATAGGAGTAATGAACACTGAAGCTTTCTTT.